These 23 T cell receptor beta chains came from one sample sequenced in a study of response to subunit inactivated influenza vaccine. TCRdb redid the calling of the RT-PCR reads with MiXCR, one entry per CDR3 protein. The sample shows roughly 500,000 distinct CDR3 sequences, about 25% of them seen only once. Sequenced here: CD4+ T cells sorted from PBMCs, sampled approximately 5 days after vaccination. The receptors were sampled from a man aged 45-65 years who received an inactivated influenza vaccine.

This chain connects TRBV29-1 to TRBJ2-7, with 7 bases that match TRBD2. CDR1 is SQVTM, CDR2 ANQGSEA, per germline. Unmatched junction bases numbered 11, after V lost 5 bases and J lost 4 bases. This CDR3 has 14 amino acids. The CDR3 bases are TGCAGCGTTAGCCTGAAGCGGGGAACGTACGAGCAGTACTTC. It is translated as CSVSLKRGTYEQYF.

Here the CDR3 reads CASSPRQGSEAFF. The CDR3 nucleotides are TGTGCCAGCAGCCCCCGGCAGGGGAGTGAAGCTTTCTTT. This chain connects TRBV7-9 to TRBJ1-1; tentative D call: TRBD1 (6 bases). The germline CDR1 and CDR2 sequences are SEHNR and FQNEAQ (reference sequence). Trimming pared 5 bases from V and 7 bases from J, leaving 14 bases between. The CDR3 sequence is 13 residues long. Together with reference TRBV7-9 and TRBJ1-1, the CDR3 gives the full variable domain: DTGVSQNPRHKITKRGQNVTFRCDPISEHNRLYWYRQTLGQGPEFLTYFQNEAQLEKSRLLSDRFSAERPKGSFSTLEIQRTEQGDSAMYLCASSPRQGSEAFFGQGTRLTVV.

This clonotype appeared a few times. V usage is TRBV7-3 and J usage is TRBJ2-1; possibly TRBD2 for D (6 bases). CDR3 length: 15 residues. Germline V gene data show CDR1 as SGHTA and CDR2 as FQGTGA. V gave up 3 bases and J gave up 5 bases, with 14 bases separating them. For the CDR3, the DNA is TGTGCCAGCAGCTTGTCCCGGCGGGGCAACAATGAGCAGTTCTTC. Translated: CASSLSRRGNNEQFF.

A word on this clonotype: A much larger clone differs from this one at a single base, so this may be a read error. The V and J genes are TRBV20-1 and TRBJ2-3; a weak D match, TRBD1 (5 bases). The germline V gene has CDR1 DFQATT and CDR2 SNEGSKA (reference sequence). The V and J ends lost 3 bases and 0 bases respectively, with 10 bases between them. The CDR3 contains 14 residues. The CDR3 sequence: CSARDTLSTDTQYF. The DNA for the CDR3 is TGCAGTGCTAGGGACACCCTAAGCACAGATACGCAGTATTTT.

This clonotype was detected only a few times. The chain couples TRBV7-8 to TRBJ2-5; a possible D gene is TRBD2 (5 bases). The CDR3 consists of 15 residues. V was trimmed by 7 bases and J by 6 bases, leaving 21 bases between them. CDR1 and CDR2 (germline): SGHVS, FQNEAQ. The CDR3 nucleotides read TGTGCCAGCAAGCGTGTAGAGGGAATTGACAAGACCCAGTACTTC. Encoded protein: CASKRVEGIDKTQYF.

This clonotype was recorded once. The CDR3 nucleotides are TGTGCCAGCAGCCAATCGTGGCAGGGCTACGAGCAGTACTTC. Its protein is CASSQSWQGYEQYF. The J gene is TRBJ2-7, the V gene TRBV16; D is possibly TRBD1 (5 bases). Trimming removed 0 bases from V and 3 bases from J, with 9 bases in between. The CDR3 has 14 residues. Germline-derived CDR1 and CDR2 are KGHSY and FQNENV.

In this sample, this clonotype turned up a few times. The rearrangement uses TRBV5-1 and TRBJ2-3, with no clear D. V dropped 0 bases and J dropped 5 bases, with 10 bases sitting between them. Germline-derived CDR1 and CDR2 are SGHRS and YFSETQ. This CDR3 spans 14 amino acids. CDR3 DNA: TGCGCCAGCAGCTTGGCGATGTTAGGAGATACGCAGTATTTT. Its protein is CASSLAMLGDTQYF. Drawing the rest from reference TRBV5-1 and TRBJ2-3, the complete variable domain is KAGVTQTPRYLIKTRGQQVTLSCSPISGHRSVSWYQQTPGQGLQFLFEYFSETQRNKGNFPGRFSGRQFSNSRSEMNVSTLELGDSALYLCASSLAMLGDTQYFGPGTRLTVL.

The V and J genes are TRBV9 and TRBJ2-5; tentatively, D is TRBD1 or TRBD2 (5 bases each). Between the trimmed V and J ends, which lost 4 bases and 2 bases, there was a span of 12 bases. Per germline, CDR1 SGDLS and CDR2 YYNGEE. The CDR3 runs 14 residues. In DNA, the CDR3 is TGTGCCAGCAGCCCGGGACCACAACAAGAGACCCAGTACTTC. It translates to CASSPGPQQETQYF.

This chain joins TRBV20-1 and TRBJ2-7; 10 bases align to TRBD2. From germline, CDR1 is DFQATT and CDR2 SNEGSKA (reference sequence). J was trimmed by 0 bases and V by 6 bases; bases with no gene match: 5. The CDR3 runs to 14 residues. CDR3 loop: CSASSGGSSYEQYF. DNA for the CDR3: TGCAGTGCAAGTAGCGGGGGGAGCTCCTACGAGCAGTACTTC.

The chain combines TRBV5-4 with TRBJ2-5; 11 bases map to TRBD2. The CDR3 is made up of 16 amino acids. The trim removed 0 bases at V and 1 base at J, leaving 2 bases unmatched. Germline V gene lookup returns CDR1 SGHNT and CDR2 YYREEE (reference sequence). CDR3 sequence (DNA): TGTGCCAGCAGCTTGGATAGCGGGGGGGTCCAAGAGACCCAGTACTTC. This encodes CASSLDSGGVQETQYF.

The chain recombines TRBV10-3 with TRBJ2-1; TRBD2 aligns across 13 bases. The V gene end was trimmed by 4 bases and the J gene end by 9 bases; junction bases not matched to a gene: 12. In germline, CDR1 is ENHRY, CDR2 SYGVKD. The CDR3 covers 17 residues. The CDR3 is CAISGTGTSGMGAEQFF. The CDR3 DNA reads as TGTGCCATCAGTGGGACCGGGACTAGCGGGATGGGTGCTGAGCAGTTCTTC.

This chain uses TRBV29-1 with TRBJ2-7; D is possibly TRBD1 or TRBD2 (5 bases each). This CDR3 has 13 residues. Germline CDR1 SQVTM, CDR2 ANQGSEA. CDR3 sequence: CRDQGPSSYEQYF. Here the CDR3 DNA reads TGCAGGGACCAGGGACCAAGCTCCTACGAGCAGTACTTC.

This clonotype turned up a few times. CDR3 sequence reads: CSAEVDYEQYF. The CDR3 region has the DNA TGCAGTGCCGAGGTGGACTACGAGCAGTACTTC. V gene TRBV20-1 combines with J gene TRBJ2-7; D is uncertain. V was trimmed by 6 bases and J by 3 bases, leaving 9 bases between them. This CDR3 has 11 amino acids. The germline V gene has CDR1 DFQATT and CDR2 SNEGSKA (reference sequence).

For the CDR3, the DNA is TGTGCCAGCAGCGTAGGACCGGGACTAGGAATCGAGACCCAGTACTTC. Amino acid sequence: CASSVGPGLGIETQYF. The rearrangement links TRBV9 to TRBJ2-5; 8 nucleotides match TRBD2. With V trimmed by 0 bases and J by 5 bases, 9 bases remained unmatched. CDR1 is SGDLS and CDR2 is YYNGEE in the germline V gene. The CDR3 extends over 16 amino acids.

This rearrangement joins TRBV7-9 to TRBJ2-7; 9 positions match TRBD1. V gave up 5 bases and J gave up 3 bases; unmatched junction bases: 5. Looked up from germline, CDR1 is SEHNR and CDR2 is FQNEAQ (reference sequence). The CDR3 spans 14 residues. CDR3 sequence reads: CASSDGQGFYEQYF. As DNA, the CDR3 is TGTGCCAGCAGCGACGGACAGGGGTTCTACGAGCAGTACTTC.

The chain links TRBV20-1 to TRBJ2-7, with TRBD1 matching 7 bases. The germline CDR1 and CDR2 sequences are DFQATT and SNEGSKA (reference sequence). CDR3 length equals 11 residues. CDR3 amino acids: CSNARGREQYF. The CDR3 coding sequence is TGCAGCAATGCTAGGGGGCGAGAGCAGTACTTC.

This clonotype was counted only a few times. The rearrangement joins TRBV6-2 or TRBV6-3 to TRBJ2-7, with D possibly TRBD2 on 5 matching bases. V lost 3 bases to trimming and J lost 1 base, with 16 bases between them. Germline assignment: CDR1 MNHEY and CDR2 SVGEGT. This CDR3 comprises 16 residues. The CDR3 protein is CASSYSLRTSSYEQYF. In DNA form, the CDR3 reads TGTGCCAGCAGTTATAGCCTACGGACTTCATCCTACGAGCAGTACTTC.

The chain combines TRBV20-1 with TRBJ1-2, with TRBD1 identical over 8 bases. The J segment lost 4 bases and the V segment lost 5 bases, leaving 6 bases of the junction unmatched. Germline assignment: CDR1 DFQATT and CDR2 SNEGSKA (reference sequence). The length of the CDR3 is 13 residues. This CDR3 is CSAYRGSRYGYTF. The CDR3 region has the DNA TGCAGTGCTTACAGGGGGTCTCGCTATGGCTACACCTTC.

This clonotype was recorded only once. J is TRBJ2-1 and V is TRBV6-2 or TRBV6-3; 8 positions agree with TRBD2. The trim removed 2 bases at V and 4 bases at J, leaving 13 bases unmatched. The germline V gene has CDR1 MNHEY and CDR2 SVGEGT. This CDR3 comprises 18 residues. The CDR3 bases are TGTGCCAGCAGTTACATCCCATTACTAGCGGCGGAATACAATGAGCAGTTCTTC. Protein product: CASSYIPLLAAEYNEQFF.

Only a few counts were recorded for this clonotype. V is TRBV4-3 and J is TRBJ2-5; D is unclear. The CDR3 is 15 amino acids. The V end was cut by 2 bases, the J end by 1 base, with 11 bases between. Germline CDR1 is LGHNA and CDR2 is YSLEER. The CDR3 spells CASSQIVAGQETQYF. CDR3 DNA sequence: TGCGCCAGCAGCCAAATTGTTGCTGGCCAAGAGACCCAGTACTTC.

The V and J genes are TRBV5-1 and TRBJ2-7, with D possibly matching TRBD1 (6 bases). The germline gives CDR1 SGHRS, CDR2 YFSETQ. Trimming took 0 bases from V and 2 from J, leaving 12 bases between them. The CDR3 spans 15 residues. For the CDR3, the DNA is TGCGCCAGCAGCTTGGAAGGCGGACAGACCTACGAGCAGTACTTC. Amino acid sequence: CASSLEGGQTYEQYF.

This sequence joins TRBV5-4 and TRBJ2-1; 7 bases map to TRBD2. The CDR3 runs to 20 residues. J was trimmed by 2 bases and V by 0 bases; bases with no gene match: 17. Germline assignment: CDR1 SGHNT and CDR2 YYREEE (reference sequence). CDR3 nucleotide sequence: TGTGCCAGCAGCTTGGACGAGAATTACGGGGTGGCGGGAGCCTACAATGAGCAGTTCTTC. It specifies CASSLDENYGVAGAYNEQFF.

The V gene is TRBV20-1, the J gene TRBJ2-5; D call uncertain. Germline V gives CDR1 DFQATT, CDR2 SNEGSKA (reference sequence). Trimming pared 3 bases from V and 0 bases from J, leaving 14 bases between. This CDR3 comprises 15 residues. The CDR3: CSARTFRPYQETQYF. CDR3 DNA: TGCAGTGCTAGGACTTTTAGACCGTACCAAGAGACCCAGTACTTC.